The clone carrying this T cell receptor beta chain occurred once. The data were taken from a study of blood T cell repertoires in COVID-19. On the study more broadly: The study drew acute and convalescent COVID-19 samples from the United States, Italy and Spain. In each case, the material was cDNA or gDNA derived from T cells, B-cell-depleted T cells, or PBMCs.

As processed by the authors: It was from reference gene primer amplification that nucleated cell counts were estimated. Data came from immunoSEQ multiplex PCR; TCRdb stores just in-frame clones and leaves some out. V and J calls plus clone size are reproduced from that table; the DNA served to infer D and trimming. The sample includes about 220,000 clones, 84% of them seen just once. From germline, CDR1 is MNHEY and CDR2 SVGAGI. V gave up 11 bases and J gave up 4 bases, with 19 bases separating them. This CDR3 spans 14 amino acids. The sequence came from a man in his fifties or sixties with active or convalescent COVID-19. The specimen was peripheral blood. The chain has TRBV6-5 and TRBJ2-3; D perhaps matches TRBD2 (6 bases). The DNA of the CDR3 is TGTGCCGTCAAGGCAGGGAGGTATGCAGATACGCAGTATTTT. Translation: CAVKAGRYADTQYF.